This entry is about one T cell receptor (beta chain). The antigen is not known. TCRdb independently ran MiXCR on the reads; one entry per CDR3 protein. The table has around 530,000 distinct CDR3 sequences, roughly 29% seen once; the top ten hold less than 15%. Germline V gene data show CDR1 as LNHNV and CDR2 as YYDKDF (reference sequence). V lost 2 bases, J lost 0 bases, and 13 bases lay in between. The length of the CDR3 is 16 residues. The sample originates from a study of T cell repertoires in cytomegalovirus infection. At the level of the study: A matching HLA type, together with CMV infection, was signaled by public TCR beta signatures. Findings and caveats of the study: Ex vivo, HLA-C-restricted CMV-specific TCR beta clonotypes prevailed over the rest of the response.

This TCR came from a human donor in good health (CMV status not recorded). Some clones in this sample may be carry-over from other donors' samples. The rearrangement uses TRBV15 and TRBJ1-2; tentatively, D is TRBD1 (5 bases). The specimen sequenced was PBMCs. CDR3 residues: CATSRSGTPANYGYTF. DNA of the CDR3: TGTGCCACCAGCAGATCCGGGACGCCGGCTAACTATGGCTACACCTTC.